The clone carrying this TCR beta chain has a handful of counts. No antigen is known for it. The data originate from a study of identical twins. Study observations and caveats: Modelling approaches yielded underestimates of out-of-frame TCR alpha sharing between monozygotic twins. Low generation-probability sequences were in excess among twin-shared out-of-frame alpha sequences. Invariant MAIT and iNKT cells may have partly biased zero-insertion analyses.

V was pared by 6 bases and J by 3 bases, with 15 bases between. Germline V gene lookup returns CDR1 DFQATT and CDR2 SNEGSKA (reference sequence). The CDR3 is 14 residues long. A universal primer site arose from template switching, and cDNA bore unique molecular identifiers. TCRdb processed the 5' RACE reads anew with MiXCR; each CDR3 protein has one entry. The sample holds approximately 410,000 distinct CDR3 sequences, less than 20% seen once. Material: naive T cells sorted from blood. The receptor's source is a man aged 45-65 years in good health. This rearrangement joins TRBV20-1 to TRBJ1-3; weak D call: TRBD1 (5 bases). CDR3 in DNA: TGCAGTGCCCAACGTCGGGGGATTGGAAACACCATATATTTT. This encodes CSAQRRGIGNTIYF.